This T cell receptor beta chain was captured by sequencing in a study of human T cells and chemical hapten exposure. Across the study: Each week of the roughly 24-week study, patients had diphenylcyclopropenone applied to the scalp.

Individual cDNA molecules (in the library) carried attached unique molecular identifiers. The authors' processing: A per-sample median of about 100,000 TCRs was observed, with counts ranging from about 20,000 to 750,000. Via MiXCR, TCRdb re-called the RACE reads, giving one row per CDR3 protein. The V and J calls, along with clone size, are taken from TCRdb and not from the paper's own processing. The data contain around 300,000 distinct CDR3 sequences, around 7% of them singletons. As concerns this clonotype: Antigen: not known.

Findings and limits, study-wide: As the donors had alopecia, their immune response may differ from healthy people's.

Time point denoted: patch test 1, 2 weeks after DPC sensitization. The treatment denotes: therapeutic diphenylcyclopropenone sensitization with weekly scalp DPC. Germline V gene lookup returns CDR1 LGHDT and CDR2 YNNKEL (reference sequence). The CDR3 length is 13 residues. Trimming stripped 4 bases from V and 10 bases from J, with 14 bases between. The material was whole blood, obtained in connection with sensitization to the hapten diphenylcyclopropenone (DPC). The source of this sequence is a woman between 18 and 30 years old with alopecia areata. Some clones in this sample may be carry-over from other donors' samples. This chain joins TRBV3-1 and TRBJ2-1; possibly TRBD1 for D (6 bases). DNA for the CDR3: TGTGCCAGCAGCCGACGGAACCAGGGGGAGCAGTTCTTC. Translating gives CASSRRNQGEQFF.